A single sample is the source of the 32 T cell receptor beta chains below, sequenced in a study of cytomegalovirus exposure and HLA in healthy donors. PCR involved 60 Vbeta and 13 Jbeta primers. Libraries were prepared by immunoSEQ multiplex PCR; TCRdb keeps only in-frame clonotypes and omits some of them. The data hold roughly 180,000 clones, with over 60% observed a single time. Sequenced material: PBMCs. Every receptor here comes from a man aged 50-59 years in good health and CMV-seropositive.

In its sample, this clone was seen once. This rearrangement joins TRBV29-1 to TRBJ1-1; TRBD1 aligns across 12 bases. Germline assignment: CDR1 SQVTM and CDR2 ANQGSEA. The J segment lost 5 bases and the V segment lost 6 bases, leaving 7 bases of the junction unmatched. The CDR3 has 14 residues. As DNA, the CDR3 is TGCAGCGTCGGGACAGGGGGCGCCGGAACTGAAGCTTTCTTT. As protein: CSVGTGGAGTEAFF.

The chain links TRBV7-6 to TRBJ2-5; D may be TRBD1 (8 bases). Trimming cost V 0 bases and J 1 base, with 24 bases left between them. The CDR3 length is 20 residues. Germline-derived CDR1 and CDR2 are SGHVS and FNYEAQ. In DNA, the CDR3 is TGTGCCAGCAGCTTAGCGCGGGGGACAGGTCACTCAATCGTCCAAGAGACCCAGTACTTC. As protein: CASSLARGTGHSIVQETQYF.

The V call is TRBV9, the J call TRBJ1-2; no firm D call. This CDR3 region has 13 residues. Trimming pared 3 bases from V and 5 bases from J, leaving 11 bases between. The germline gives CDR1 SGDLS, CDR2 YYNGEE. The CDR3 nucleotides read TGTGCCAGCAGCGCTAGCTCGGGGTATGGCTACACCTTC. Protein product: CASSASSGYGYTF.

This chain connects TRBV27 to TRBJ1-2, with D possibly TRBD1 on 6 matching bases. Germline-derived CDR1 and CDR2 are MNHEY and SMNVEV (reference sequence). The CDR3 is made up of 14 amino acids. Trimming stripped 0 bases from V and 8 bases from J, with 13 bases between. CDR3 nucleotides: TGTGCCAGCAGTTTATCTGCAGGGGTGGTGGGCTACACCTTC. The encoded protein is CASSLSAGVVGYTF.

The V and J genes are TRBV19 and TRBJ1-5; TRBD1 agrees at 8 bases. CDR1 is LNHDA and CDR2 is SQIVND in the germline V gene (reference sequence). The CDR3 loop spans 14 amino acids. The J segment lost 3 bases and the V segment lost 6 bases, leaving 4 bases of the junction unmatched. The CDR3 coding sequence is TGTGCCAGTAGCGGGACAGGAATCAATCAGCCCCAGCATTTT. It codes for CASSGTGINQPQHF.

The rearrangement joins TRBV11-2 to TRBJ2-5, with D possibly matching TRBD1 (6 bases). Germline lookup yields CDR1 SGHAT and CDR2 FQNNGV. The CDR3 has 15 residues. The V end was cut by 5 bases, the J end by 2 bases, with 15 bases between. In DNA, the CDR3 is TGTGCCAGCAGCCCCGTGACAGGAACTCAAGAGACCCAGTACTTC. It yields the protein CASSPVTGTQETQYF.

The J gene is TRBJ2-1, the V gene TRBV9, with 8 nucleotides matching TRBD2. This CDR3 spans 14 amino acids. Germline V gives CDR1 SGDLS, CDR2 YYNGEE. The junction had 3 bases not matched to a gene; V was cut back by 0 bases and J by 7 bases. In nucleotides, the CDR3 is TGTGCCAGCAGCGTAGAGGGACTAGGTAATGAGCAGTTCTTC. Its translation is CASSVEGLGNEQFF.

A remark on this clone: Other nucleotide sequences from this sample produce the same CDR3. DNA of the CDR3: TGTGCCAGCAGCGTCGGGGGGGTAGGCACTGAAGCTTTCTTT. It specifies CASSVGGVGTEAFF. The gene calls are TRBV9 and TRBJ1-1; TRBD1 might be the D (5 bases). The germline V gene has CDR1 SGDLS and CDR2 YYNGEE. Trimming stripped 2 bases from V and 4 bases from J, with 12 bases between. CDR3 length equals 14 residues.

The genes are TRBV6-4 and TRBJ1-6, with D perhaps TRBD1 (6 bases). Trimming pared 3 bases from V and 8 bases from J, leaving 17 bases between. The CDR3 loop spans 16 amino acids. From germline, CDR1 is MRHNA and CDR2 SNTAGT. The CDR3, as DNA: TGTGCCAGCAGTGATTCCCTACAGGGAATGGATTCACCCCTCCACTTT. Translated, it gives CASSDSLQGMDSPLHF.

This sequence joins TRBV5-1 and TRBJ1-4; no firm D call. Germline CDR1 SGHRS, CDR2 YFSETQ. V lost 3 bases to trimming and J lost 0 bases, with 9 bases between them. The CDR3 contains 15 residues. CDR3 sequence: CASSSYGATNEKLFF. The CDR3 DNA reads TGCGCCAGCAGCTCGTACGGTGCAACTAATGAAAAACTGTTTTTT.

The gene calls are TRBV6-5 and TRBJ2-1; TRBD2 aligns across 10 bases. The CDR3 spans 16 residues. The germline gives CDR1 MNHEY, CDR2 SVGAGI. With 0 bases clipped from V and 4 bases from J, the junction kept 3 bases outside the gene matches. The CDR3 DNA sequence: TGTGCCAGCAGTTACTCAGCGGGGGGGCCTTACAATGAGCAGTTCTTC. Translation: CASSYSAGGPYNEQFF.

J is TRBJ2-3 and V is TRBV10-2, with 7 bases fitting TRBD2. The ends lost 8 bases at V and 3 bases at J; junction bases unmatched: 8. The germline V gene has CDR1 WSHSY and CDR2 SAAADI. The CDR3 covers 14 residues. CDR3 residues: CASRIAGRTDTQYF. The CDR3 nucleotides are TGCGCCAGCCGGATAGCGGGCCGTACAGATACGCAGTATTTT.

This clone was seen only a few times. The V and J genes are TRBV27 and TRBJ2-7; D perhaps matches TRBD1 (6 bases). The V gene's germline CDR1 is MNHEY and CDR2 SMNVEV (reference sequence). Deletions cut 5 bases from V and 6 bases from J, with 17 bases between. The CDR3 has 14 residues. DNA of the CDR3: TGTGCCAGCAGTATCTCATACAGGGATACCGAGCAGTACGTC. Encoded protein: CASSISYRDTEQYV.

The chain combines TRBV6-5 with TRBJ1-2, with 8 positions matching TRBD1. CDR3 length equals 13 residues. Per the germline V gene, CDR1 is MNHEY and CDR2 is SVGAGI. The V and J ends lost 5 bases and 7 bases, in that order; junction bases with no gene match: 6. The CDR3 coding sequence is TGTGCCAGCAGTCGGACAGGGCGAAGTGGCTACACCTTC. Its protein is CASSRTGRSGYTF.

The rearrangement joins TRBV6-1 to TRBJ2-3, with a tentative D call TRBD2 (5 bases). The germline gives CDR1 MNHNS, CDR2 SASEGT. The germline V and J ends were trimmed by 3 bases and 2 bases, with 9 bases remaining between them. CDR3 size: 14 residues. CDR3 DNA: TGTGCCAGCAGTGATGGACTCTACACAGATACGCAGTATTTT. Translating it yields CASSDGLYTDTQYF.

The chain employs TRBV29-1 and TRBJ1-1, with unresolved D. Per germline, CDR1 SQVTM and CDR2 ANQGSEA. Trimming took 6 bases from V and 7 from J, leaving 9 bases between them. The CDR3 runs to 10 residues. DNA for the CDR3: TGCAGCGTCGGAGGAATTGAAGCTTTCTTT. Its protein is CSVGGIEAFF.

The rearrangement uses TRBV9 and TRBJ2-3, with 10 bases that match TRBD2. This CDR3 comprises 17 residues. J lost 0 bases, V lost 4 bases, and 8 bases had no gene match. CDR1 and CDR2 (germline): SGDLS, YYNGEE. The CDR3 region has the DNA TGTGCCAGCAGCCTTCCCCGGACTAGCGGAAGCACAGATACGCAGTATTTT. It is translated as CASSLPRTSGSTDTQYF.

V usage is TRBV7-9 and J usage is TRBJ2-5; TRBD2 might be the D (5 bases). Trimming shortened V by 3 bases and J by 4 bases, and 9 bases separated the two germline ends. CDR3 length: 13 residues. Germline-derived CDR1 and CDR2 are SEHNR and FQNEAQ (reference sequence). Written as DNA, the CDR3 is TGTGCCAGCAGCTTGAGCCTAGCAGAGACCCAGTACTTC. Translation: CASSLSLAETQYF.

The J gene is TRBJ2-1, the V gene TRBV4-1, with 9 bases aligning to TRBD2. The CDR3 is 13 residues long. Trimming cost V 0 bases and J 15 bases; bases outside gene matches: 6. Looked up from germline, CDR1 is MGHRA and CDR2 is YSYEKL. CDR3 in amino acids: CASSQDRGLARFF. CDR3 nucleotides: TGCGCCAGCAGCCAAGATAGAGGACTAGCGAGGTTCTTC.

This chain uses TRBV6-5 with TRBJ1-5; maybe TRBD1 (5 bases). The ends were cut back, 7 bases at V and 2 bases at J, with 15 bases in the middle. The CDR3 contains 15 residues. Germline assignment: CDR1 MNHEY and CDR2 SVGAGI. The CDR3 loop reads CASMAAAGRNQPQHF. In nucleotides, the CDR3 is TGTGCCAGCATGGCAGCGGCGGGGCGCAATCAGCCCCAGCATTTT.

The chain is built from TRBV13 and TRBJ2-1; 10 bases align to TRBD1. J was trimmed by 1 base and V by 5 bases; bases with no gene match: 8. Germline loops: CDR1 PRHDT, CDR2 FYEKMQ (reference sequence). The CDR3 extends over 17 amino acids. The CDR3 bases are TGTGCCAGCAGCCAAGTCCGGACAGGGGGGTCCTACAATGAGCAGTTCTTC. It is translated as CASSQVRTGGSYNEQFF. The complete variable domain, with remaining parts taken from reference TRBV13 and TRBJ2-1, reads AAGVIQSPRHLIKEKRETATLKCYPIPRHDTVYWYQQGPGQDPQFLISFYEKMQSDKGSIPDRFSAQQFSDYHSELNMSSLELGDSALYFCASSQVRTGGSYNEQFFGPGTRLTVL.

The rearrangement links TRBV4-3 to TRBJ2-3; D is possibly TRBD1 (6 bases). The V and J ends lost 0 bases and 2 bases respectively, with 15 bases between them. CDR1 LGHNA and CDR2 YSLEER come from the germline V gene. The CDR3 runs to 17 residues. The CDR3 loop reads CASSQEQGPLHTDTQYF. Written as DNA, the CDR3 is TGCGCCAGCAGCCAAGAGCAGGGGCCTCTGCACACAGATACGCAGTATTTT.

The chain uses TRBV5-1 and TRBJ1-2, with 10 positions matching TRBD1. V shed 1 base, J shed 4 bases, and the junction held 4 bases outside the gene matches. Germline V gene sequence: CDR1 SGHRS, CDR2 YFSETQ. This CDR3 has 15 amino acids. CDR3 sequence: CASSLTGTGVYGYTF. The CDR3 nucleotides read TGCGCCAGCAGCTTGACCGGGACAGGGGTCTATGGCTACACCTTC.

This rearrangement joins TRBV19 to TRBJ2-3, with 7 bases matching TRBD1. The V gene's germline CDR1 is LNHDA and CDR2 SQIVND (reference sequence). V shed 5 bases, J shed 1 base, and the junction held 6 bases outside the gene matches. This CDR3 region has 15 residues. CDR3 sequence: CASSPRDRGTDTQYF. CDR3 DNA sequence: TGTGCCAGTAGTCCCCGGGACAGAGGCACAGATACGCAGTATTTT.

The genes are TRBV6-6 and TRBJ1-2, with 10 positions matching TRBD1. Germline V gene sequence: CDR1 MNHNY, CDR2 SVGAGI (reference sequence). CDR3 length: 14 amino acids. J was trimmed by 4 bases and V by 6 bases; bases with no gene match: 5. The DNA of the CDR3 is TGTGCCAGCAGCGGGACAGGGGTACTCTATGGCTACACCTTC. The encoded protein is CASSGTGVLYGYTF.

V is TRBV29-1 and J is TRBJ2-5; TRBD1 matches 7 bases. Germline lookup yields CDR1 SQVTM and CDR2 ANQGSEA. With 6 bases clipped from V and 7 bases from J, the junction kept 8 bases outside the gene matches. This CDR3 region has 12 residues. The CDR3 coding sequence is TGCAGCGTGGAACAGGGGTCCCGGACCCAGTACTTC. Protein product: CSVEQGSRTQYF.

The chain carries TRBV6-1 and TRBJ1-6; weak D call: TRBD1 (5 bases). The CDR3 extends over 15 amino acids. V gave up 7 bases and J gave up 3 bases, with 13 bases separating them. Germline CDR1 reads MNHNS; CDR2 reads SASEGT. CDR3 bases: TGTGCCAGCAACAGGCAGACAGTCTATAATTCACCCCTCCACTTT. Its translation is CASNRQTVYNSPLHF.

To note about this clone: The same CDR3 is also encoded by other DNA sequences in this sample. The chain couples TRBV27 to TRBJ2-7; tentatively, D is TRBD1 (6 bases). V lost 6 bases and J lost 3, with 15 bases in between. The CDR3 extends over 14 amino acids. Germline assignment: CDR1 MNHEY and CDR2 SMNVEV (reference sequence). The CDR3: CASSPPGQIYEQYF. DNA for the CDR3: TGTGCCAGCAGCCCCCCGGGACAAATCTACGAGCAGTACTTC.

The gene calls are TRBV5-5 and TRBJ1-4; D not resolved. V was pared by 2 bases and J by 2 bases, with 16 bases between. Germline CDR1 and CDR2: SGHKS and YYEKEE (reference sequence). The CDR3 is made up of 17 amino acids. The CDR3 nucleotides are TGTGCCAGCAGCTTAAATCTACCCATAAACACTAATGAAAAACTGTTTTTT. Translation gives CASSLNLPINTNEKLFF.

This chain links TRBV29-1 with TRBJ1-1, with D maybe TRBD1 (6 bases). With 3 bases removed from V and 3 bases from J, the gap between germline ends came to 11 bases. This CDR3 spans 13 amino acids. Germline CDR1 reads SQVTM; CDR2 reads ANQGSEA. For the CDR3, the DNA is TGCAGCGTTGATCAGGGGCTGTACACTGAAGCTTTCTTT. Translation gives CSVDQGLYTEAFF.

The chain has TRBV28 and TRBJ2-1; 9 bases map to TRBD2. J lost 1 base, V lost 6 bases, and 7 bases had no gene match. The CDR3 has 16 amino acids. Germline assignment: CDR1 MDHEN and CDR2 SYDVKM. This CDR3 is CASSTPSGESYNEQFF. CDR3 in DNA: TGTGCCAGCAGCACCCCTAGCGGGGAGTCCTACAATGAGCAGTTCTTC.

The chain uses TRBV6-1 and TRBJ2-7; 11 nucleotides line up with TRBD1. Per the germline V gene, CDR1 is MNHNS and CDR2 is SASEGT. After removal of 5 bases from V and 2 bases from J, the junction contained 5 bases not matched to a gene. The CDR3 extends over 15 amino acids. Here the CDR3 reads CASSPRDRGTYEQYF. CDR3 sequence (DNA): TGTGCCAGCAGTCCACGGGACAGGGGGACCTACGAGCAGTACTTC.